These 8 T cell receptor beta chains were sequenced from one sample in a study of blood T cell repertoires in COVID-19. Data came from immunoSEQ multiplex PCR; TCRdb stores just in-frame clones and leaves some out. The repertoire holds some 190,000 clones, with approximately 85% as singletons. Sequencing was carried out using peripheral blood. Source of these receptors: a woman aged 55-70 years with acute or convalescent COVID-19.

This rearrangement joins TRBV6-5 to TRBJ1-6; D is ambiguous. V shed 6 bases and J shed 13 bases, with 16 bases lying between them. Germline V gene sequence: CDR1 MNHEY, CDR2 SVGAGI. The CDR3 covers 13 residues. CDR3 region: CASSQTRSWPLHF. Written as DNA, the CDR3 is TGTGCCAGCAGCCAAACGCGTAGCTGGCCCCTCCACTTT.

The chain carries TRBV11-2 and TRBJ2-2; D unclear. V was pared by 10 bases and J by 8 bases, with 11 bases between. Germline CDR1 SGHAT, CDR2 FQNNGV. The CDR3 sequence is 11 residues long. The CDR3 nucleotides read TGTGCCACCAAAGCATATGGGGAGCTGTTTTTT. This gives the protein CATKAYGELFF.

This chain uses TRBV18 with TRBJ2-1; TRBD1 is a possible D gene (5 bases). CDR1 is KGHSH, CDR2 LQKENI, per germline. This CDR3 has 12 residues. Trimming removed 4 bases from V and 6 bases from J, with 7 bases in between. CDR3 sequence reads: CASSLRANEQFF. The CDR3 bases are TGTGCCAGCTCACTCAGGGCCAATGAGCAGTTCTTC.

The rearrangement links TRBV3-1 (or the pseudogene TRBV3-2) to TRBJ1-2, with D maybe TRBD1 (5 bases). Trimming cost V 0 bases and J 5 bases, with 16 bases left between them. Germline CDR1 is LGHDT and CDR2 is YNNKEL (reference sequence). This CDR3 is built from 16 residues. CDR3 protein: CASSQDFRAMVYGYTF. The CDR3 bases are TGTGCCAGCAGCCAAGATTTCAGGGCGATGGTTTATGGCTACACCTTC.

V is TRBV29-1 and J is TRBJ1-1; D is ambiguous. CDR3 size: 12 residues. Trimming shortened V by 8 bases and J by 4 bases, and 14 bases separated the two germline ends. Germline CDR1 reads SQVTM; CDR2 reads ANQGSEA. CDR3 amino acids: CSPLEVGTEAFF. DNA of the CDR3: TGCAGCCCACTAGAGGTTGGCACTGAAGCTTTCTTT.

The rearrangement uses TRBV3-1 (or the pseudogene TRBV3-2) and TRBJ1-5, with D uncertain. The V end lost 1 base, the J end lost 4 bases, and 8 bases lay between the germline ends. Germline V gene data show CDR1 as LGHDT and CDR2 as YNNKEL (reference sequence). The CDR3 covers 14 residues. The CDR3: CASSQAGLNQPQHF. The CDR3 coding sequence is TGTGCCAGCAGCCAAGCAGGTCTTAATCAGCCCCAGCATTTT.

This clone showed up just once. The chain is built from TRBV7-2 and TRBJ1-2; 8 bases align to TRBD1. J lost 8 bases, V lost 0 bases, and 5 bases had no gene match. The CDR3 spans 14 residues. CDR1 and CDR2 from the germline V gene are SGHTA and FQGNSA. The CDR3 DNA follows: TGTGCCAGCAGCTTAGCGACAGGGGCTAGAGGCTACACCTTC. Amino acid sequence: CASSLATGARGYTF.

The genes are TRBV3-1 (or the pseudogene TRBV3-2) and TRBJ2-7; D gene ambiguous. Germline lookup yields CDR1 LGHDT and CDR2 YNNKEL (reference sequence). The CDR3 is 15 residues long. Trimming cost V 0 bases and J 4 bases, with 13 bases left between them. CDR3 in amino acids: CASSQDPVVPYEQYF. The DNA for the CDR3 is TGTGCCAGCAGCCAAGACCCCGTCGTTCCTTACGAGCAGTACTTC.